The sequence of this T cell receptor (beta chain) was determined in a study of CD8 T cells in Susac syndrome. There are 14 residues in the CDR3. Trimming took 4 bases from V and 6 from J, leaving 17 bases between them. From germline, CDR1 is SGHRS and CDR2 YFSETQ. Random hexamers were used to reverse transcribe the RNA input (about 0.45 to 1 ug). TCRdb analysed the immunoSEQ multiplex PCR reads with MiXCR anew, one entry per CDR3 protein. The repertoire holds around 110,000 distinct CDR3 sequences, about 95% seen once, with about 0.28% in the top ten. Material for sequencing was CD8+ T cells from PBMCs. V is TRBV5-1 and J is TRBJ2-7; D is perhaps TRBD1 or TRBD2 (5 bases each). The receptor was isolated from a human donor with Susac syndrome. This CDR3 reads CASSPGGGIREQYF. The CDR3, as DNA: TGCGCCAGCAGCCCCGGTGGGGGTATCCGCGAGCAGTACTTC.